This TCR beta chain stems from a study of blood T cell repertoires in COVID-19. Germline CDR1 is SQVTM and CDR2 is ANQGSEA. The ends were cut back, 4 bases at V and 5 bases at J, with 23 bases in the middle. CDR3 length: 16 amino acids. Authors' analysis steps: Reference gene primer amplification yielded estimated nucleated cell counts. Profiling relied on immunoSEQ multiplex PCR, and the TCRdb table lists in-frame clones only, not all of them. The V and J calls and clone size are taken from that table; D and trimming were inferred from the DNA. The table includes around 100,000 clones, nearly 90% detected once.

The source of this sequence is a man over 45 in a cohort sampled during active COVID-19. The chain links TRBV29-1 to TRBJ2-5, with TRBD1 as a possible D gene (5 bases). What was sequenced was peripheral blood. In DNA form, the CDR3 reads TGCAGCGTTGGGGCTGGGGCGTCCGGATCCGGGGAGACCCAGTACTTC. Its protein product is CSVGAGASGSGETQYF.